The 13 T cell receptor beta chains below come from one sample, sequenced in a study of neurological immune-mediated disorders. A single record per CDR3 protein comes from TCRdb applying MiXCR to the 5' RACE reads. The sample includes around 49,000 distinct CDR3 sequences, roughly 12% of them seen just once. Time point: longitudinal time-point 3. Sequencing was performed on PBMCs. The receptor set was obtained from a male donor with HTLV-1-associated myelopathy (HAM/TSP).

This clonotype came up many times. V usage is TRBV5-1 and J usage is TRBJ2-2, with TRBD1 matching 8 bases. The V gene end was trimmed by 4 bases and the J gene end by 1 base; junction bases not matched to a gene: 6. CDR3 length: 16 residues. Germline CDR1 is SGHRS and CDR2 is YFSETQ. CDR3 DNA sequence: TGCGCCAGCAGCAAAGGGACAGGCGGGAACACCGGGGAGCTGTTTTTT. Translation: CASSKGTGGNTGELFF.

At least ten counts were recorded for this clonotype. The chain combines TRBV6-5 with TRBJ2-1; 11 bases match TRBD1. J gave up 4 bases and V 6 bases, and 8 bases lay outside the gene matches. Germline CDR1 MNHEY, CDR2 SVGAGI. The length of the CDR3 is 16 residues. Written as DNA, the CDR3 is TGTGCCAGCAGGGGGAAAAGGGACAGGGGGTACAATGAGCAGTTCTTC. Its protein product is CASRGKRDRGYNEQFF.

This clonotype has ten or more counts. This rearrangement joins TRBV5-1 to TRBJ2-2, with unresolved D. The ends were cut back, 0 bases at V and 3 bases at J, with 6 bases in the middle. CDR1 and CDR2 from the germline V gene are SGHRS and YFSETQ. The CDR3 has 14 residues. The CDR3 protein is CASSLGAYTGELFF. The CDR3 coding sequence is TGCGCCAGCAGCTTGGGGGCCTACACCGGGGAGCTGTTTTTT.

The table lists this clonotype with many counts. J is TRBJ1-3 and V is TRBV20-1, with D uncertain. The germline V gene encodes CDR1 DFQATT and CDR2 SNEGSKA (reference sequence). The CDR3 runs 13 residues. Trimming cost V 2 bases and J 0 bases, with 5 bases left between them. In DNA form, the CDR3 reads TGCAGTGCTAGACGCGTCTCTGGAAACACCATATATTTT. Amino acids: CSARRVSGNTIYF.

This clonotype has at least ten counts. The chain recombines TRBV5-1 with TRBJ2-5; TRBD2 matches at 7 bases. The V segment lost 0 bases and the J segment 4 bases; nucleotides outside the gene matches: 3. CDR1 is SGHRS, CDR2 YFSETQ, per germline. The CDR3 extends over 14 amino acids. Here the CDR3 DNA reads TGCGCCAGCAGCTTGGCGACTAGCACAGAGACCCAGTACTTC. Its protein product is CASSLATSTETQYF.

This clonotype was picked up many times. The rearrangement uses TRBV28 and TRBJ1-1; maybe TRBD1 (6 bases). V lost 3 bases and J 2 bases, leaving 22 bases between the germline ends. CDR1 is MDHEN and CDR2 is SYDVKM in the germline V gene. The CDR3 contains 18 residues. The CDR3 nucleotides are TGTGCCAGCAGTTTCCGGGGGGCGCGCTGGGGGGCCAACACTGAAGCTTTCTTT. This encodes CASSFRGARWGANTEAFF.

The V and J genes are TRBV5-1 and TRBJ1-4, with TRBD1 as a possible D gene (5 bases). V lost 5 bases and J 7 bases, leaving 9 bases between the germline ends. The CDR3 has 12 residues. CDR1 is SGHRS, CDR2 YFSETQ, per germline. CDR3 loop: CASREGIEKLFF. CDR3 nucleotide sequence: TGCGCCAGCAGGGAGGGGATTGAAAAACTGTTTTTT.

This clonotype showed up many times. The chain is built from TRBV6-5 and TRBJ2-1; D not certain. Germline V gives CDR1 MNHEY, CDR2 SVGAGI. V gave up 1 base and J gave up 7 bases, with 2 bases separating them. The CDR3 sequence is 11 residues long. CDR3 nucleotide sequence: TGTGCCAGCAGTTACTGGAATGAGCAGTTCTTC. This sequence encodes CASSYWNEQFF.

This clonotype was seen repeatedly, ten times or more. The rearrangement joins TRBV2 to TRBJ2-1, with unresolved D. The V end was cut by 6 bases, the J end by 8 bases, with 8 bases between. Per the germline V gene, CDR1 is SNHLY and CDR2 is FYNNEI. The length of the CDR3 is 11 residues. In DNA, the CDR3 is TGTGCCAGCAGCCGTACGGATGAGCAGTTCTTC. Protein: CASSRTDEQFF.

This clonotype appeared many times. The rearrangement uses TRBV6-6 and TRBJ1-4; 11 bases are a match to TRBD1. The V segment lost 7 bases and the J segment 0 bases; nucleotides outside the gene matches: 7. The CDR3 totals 17 residues. Germline loops: CDR1 MNHNY, CDR2 SVGAGI (reference sequence). CDR3 coding DNA: TGTGCCAGCACGGACAGGGGGCGATTTGCAACTAATGAAAAACTGTTTTTT. The encoded protein is CASTDRGRFATNEKLFF.

The V and J genes are TRBV6-5 and TRBJ1-2; maybe TRBD1 (5 bases). Germline-derived CDR1 and CDR2 are MNHEY and SVGAGI. V lost 5 bases and J lost 4, with 11 bases in between. This CDR3 has 13 amino acids. The CDR3 DNA follows: TGTGCCAGCAGTAACCAGGGAATCTATGGCTACACCTTC. Translated, it gives CASSNQGIYGYTF.

This clonotype was observed at least ten times. The chain has TRBV3-1 and TRBJ1-1; D ambiguous. V lost 1 base to trimming and J lost 8 bases, with 11 bases between them. The CDR3 covers 13 residues. The germline CDR1 and CDR2 sequences are LGHDT and YNNKEL (reference sequence). The CDR3 region is CASSQVRFTEAFF. The CDR3 nucleotides are TGTGCCAGCAGCCAAGTTAGGTTTACCGAAGCTTTCTTT.

A word on this clonotype: A read error may be the cause here, since a much bigger clone is one base away. The chain combines TRBV3-1 with TRBJ2-7, with 14 nucleotides matching TRBD2. The CDR3 runs to 16 residues. The J segment lost 7 bases and the V segment lost 4 bases, leaving 9 bases of the junction unmatched. Germline CDR1 and CDR2: LGHDT and YNNKEL (reference sequence). The CDR3 nucleotides are TGTGCCAGCAGCCGTGGACTAGCGGGGGGTTATTTGGAGCAGTACTTC. Translated: CASSRGLAGGYLEQYF.